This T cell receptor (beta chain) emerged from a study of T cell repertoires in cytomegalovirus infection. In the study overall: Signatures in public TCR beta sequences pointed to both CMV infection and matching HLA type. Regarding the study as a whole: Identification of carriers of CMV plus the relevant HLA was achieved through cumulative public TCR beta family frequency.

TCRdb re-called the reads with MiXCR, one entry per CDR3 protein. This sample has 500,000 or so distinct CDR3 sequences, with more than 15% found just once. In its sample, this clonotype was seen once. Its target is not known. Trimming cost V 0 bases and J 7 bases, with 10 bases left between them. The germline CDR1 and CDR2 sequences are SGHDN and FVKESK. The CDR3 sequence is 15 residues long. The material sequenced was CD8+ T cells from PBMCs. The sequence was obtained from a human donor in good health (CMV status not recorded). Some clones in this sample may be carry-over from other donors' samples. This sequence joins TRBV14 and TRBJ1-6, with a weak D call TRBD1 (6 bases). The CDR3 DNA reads TGTGCCAGCAGCCAAGATCCCGGACAGAATTCACCCCTCCACTTT. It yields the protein CASSQDPGQNSPLHF.